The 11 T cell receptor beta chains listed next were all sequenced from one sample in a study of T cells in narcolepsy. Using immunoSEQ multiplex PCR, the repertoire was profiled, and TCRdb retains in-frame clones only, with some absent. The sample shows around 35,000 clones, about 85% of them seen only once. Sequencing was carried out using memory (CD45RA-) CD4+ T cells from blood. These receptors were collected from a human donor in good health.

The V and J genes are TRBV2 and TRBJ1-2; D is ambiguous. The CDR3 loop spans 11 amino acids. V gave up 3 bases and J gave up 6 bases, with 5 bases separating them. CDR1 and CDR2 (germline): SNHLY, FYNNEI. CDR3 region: CASSDRNGYTF. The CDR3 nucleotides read TGTGCCAGCAGTGACAGGAATGGCTACACCTTC.

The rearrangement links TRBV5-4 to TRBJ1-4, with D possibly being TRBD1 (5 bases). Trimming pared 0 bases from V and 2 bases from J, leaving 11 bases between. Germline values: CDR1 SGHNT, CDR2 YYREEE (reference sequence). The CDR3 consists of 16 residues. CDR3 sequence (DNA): TGTGCCAGCAGCTTGGGCAGCGGGGCCACTAATGAAAAACTGTTTTTT. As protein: CASSLGSGATNEKLFF.

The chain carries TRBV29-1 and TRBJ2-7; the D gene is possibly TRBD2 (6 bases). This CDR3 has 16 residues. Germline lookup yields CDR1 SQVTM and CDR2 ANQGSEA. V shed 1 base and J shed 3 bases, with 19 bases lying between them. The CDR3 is CSVEGLGPRGNYEQYF. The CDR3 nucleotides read TGCAGCGTTGAAGGATTGGGACCGCGGGGAAACTACGAGCAGTACTTC.

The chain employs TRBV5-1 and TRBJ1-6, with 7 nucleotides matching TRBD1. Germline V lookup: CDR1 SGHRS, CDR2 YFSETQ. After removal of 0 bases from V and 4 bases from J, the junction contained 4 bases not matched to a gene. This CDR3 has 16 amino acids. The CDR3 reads CASSLEAQGYNSPLHF. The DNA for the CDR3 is TGCGCCAGCAGCTTGGAGGCACAGGGGTATAATTCACCCCTCCACTTT. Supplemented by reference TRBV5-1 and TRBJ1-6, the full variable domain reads KAGVTQTPRYLIKTRGQQVTLSCSPISGHRSVSWYQQTPGQGLQFLFEYFSETQRNKGNFPGRFSGRQFSNSRSEMNVSTLELGDSALYLCASSLEAQGYNSPLHFGNGTRLTVT.

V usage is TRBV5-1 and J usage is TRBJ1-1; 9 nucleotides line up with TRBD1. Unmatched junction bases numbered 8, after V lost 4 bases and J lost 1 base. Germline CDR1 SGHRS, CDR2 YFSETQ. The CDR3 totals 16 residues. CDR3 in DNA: TGCGCCAGCAGCACCCACAGGGGGCAGGGGAACACTGAAGCTTTCTTT. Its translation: CASSTHRGQGNTEAFF.

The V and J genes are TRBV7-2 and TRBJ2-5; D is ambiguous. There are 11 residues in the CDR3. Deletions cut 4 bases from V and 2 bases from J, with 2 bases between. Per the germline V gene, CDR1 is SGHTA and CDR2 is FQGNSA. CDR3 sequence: CASSSQETQYF. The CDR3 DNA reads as TGTGCCAGCAGCTCACAAGAGACCCAGTACTTC.

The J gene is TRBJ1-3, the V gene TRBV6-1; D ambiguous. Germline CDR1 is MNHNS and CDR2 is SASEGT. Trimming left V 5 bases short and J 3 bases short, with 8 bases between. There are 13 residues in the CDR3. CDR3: CASSLWSGNTIYF. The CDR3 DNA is TGTGCCAGCAGTCTTTGGAGTGGAAACACCATATATTTT.

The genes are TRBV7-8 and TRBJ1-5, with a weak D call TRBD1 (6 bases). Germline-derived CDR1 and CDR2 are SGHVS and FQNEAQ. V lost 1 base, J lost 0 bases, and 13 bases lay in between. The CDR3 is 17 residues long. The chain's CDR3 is CASSLVWTAISNQPQHF. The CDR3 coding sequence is TGTGCCAGCAGCTTAGTGTGGACAGCCATTAGCAATCAGCCCCAGCATTTT.

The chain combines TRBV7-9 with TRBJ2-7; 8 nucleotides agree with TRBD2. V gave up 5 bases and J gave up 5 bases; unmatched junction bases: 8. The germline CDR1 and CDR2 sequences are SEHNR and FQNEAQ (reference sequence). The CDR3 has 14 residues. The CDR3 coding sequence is TGTGCCAGCAGCCGGGACGGGAGGGCGGACGAGCAGTACTTC. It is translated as CASSRDGRADEQYF.

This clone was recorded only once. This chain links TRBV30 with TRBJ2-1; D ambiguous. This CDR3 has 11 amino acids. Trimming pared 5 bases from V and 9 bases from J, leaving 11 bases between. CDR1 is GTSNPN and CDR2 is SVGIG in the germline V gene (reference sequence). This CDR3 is CAWAPLGEQFF. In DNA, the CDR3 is TGTGCCTGGGCCCCCCTTGGTGAGCAGTTCTTC.

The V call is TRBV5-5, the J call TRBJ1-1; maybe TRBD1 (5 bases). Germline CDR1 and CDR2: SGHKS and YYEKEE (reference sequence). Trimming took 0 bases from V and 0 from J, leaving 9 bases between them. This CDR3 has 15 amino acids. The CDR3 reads CASSLGGSLNTEAFF. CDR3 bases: TGTGCCAGCAGCTTGGGGGGCAGTTTGAACACTGAAGCTTTCTTT.